Below, 30 T cell receptor beta chains from the same sample are listed, as sequenced in a study of blood T cell repertoires in COVID-19. Sequencing was performed with immunoSEQ multiplex PCR; in TCRdb, only in-frame clones are kept and a portion is missing. The table includes 120,000 to 150,000 clones, 87% detected once. The sequenced sample was peripheral blood. The receptors stem from a woman aged 40-49 years with acute or convalescent COVID-19.

This chain uses TRBV9 with TRBJ1-4; TRBD1 aligns across 7 bases. The germline V gene encodes CDR1 SGDLS and CDR2 YYNGEE. Germline trimming cut 4 bases from V and 7 bases from J; bases unmatched to any gene: 10. The CDR3 runs 15 residues. The CDR3 sequence: CASSMSGTEGEKLFF. DNA of the CDR3: TGTGCCAGCAGCATGTCCGGGACAGAGGGTGAAAAACTGTTTTTT.

The table lists this clone with a count of one. The chain carries TRBV4-3 and TRBJ1-3, with a possible D match to TRBD1 (5 bases). The CDR3 sequence is 15 residues long. Trimming removed 4 bases at V and 4 bases at J, with 14 bases between. CDR1 and CDR2 from the germline V gene are LGHNA and YSLEER. The CDR3 sequence is CASSLGRGDGNTIYF. CDR3 bases: TGCGCCAGCAGCCTAGGGAGGGGAGACGGAAACACCATATATTTT.

The CDR3 DNA reads TGTGCCAGTAGTATAGATGCCCCGACAGGGAACTCCTACAATGAGCAGTTCTTC. This codes for CASSIDAPTGNSYNEQFF. The rearrangement uses TRBV19 and TRBJ2-1; the match to TRBD1 covers 7 bases. The germline CDR1 and CDR2 sequences are LNHDA and SQIVND (reference sequence). Trimming cost V 0 bases and J 0 bases; bases outside gene matches: 8. There are 18 residues in the CDR3.

The V gene is TRBV9, the J gene TRBJ1-1, with 7 nucleotides matching TRBD1. The CDR3 covers 17 residues. V shed 4 bases and J 1 base; nucleotides not matched to a gene: 13. Germline values: CDR1 SGDLS, CDR2 YYNGEE. CDR3 in amino acids: CASSLDRDRDENTEAFF. CDR3 sequence (DNA): TGTGCCAGCAGCCTCGACAGAGACAGGGATGAGAACACTGAAGCTTTCTTT.

In DNA, the CDR3 is TGTGCCAGCAGTTACTCGGTCATAGAGACACACTCCTACAATGAGCAGTTCTTC. Translating it yields CASSYSVIETHSYNEQFF. The rearrangement links TRBV6-2 or TRBV6-3 to TRBJ2-1; D not resolved. V shed 0 bases and J shed 0 bases, with 15 bases lying between them. Germline V CDR1 and CDR2: MNHEY, SVGEGT. This CDR3 is 18 amino acids long.

The V and J genes are TRBV11-1 and TRBJ1-1; the D is unclear. Deletions cut 5 bases from V and 10 bases from J, with 14 bases between. Germline CDR1 SGHAT, CDR2 FQDESV (reference sequence). CDR3 length: 12 residues. CDR3 region: CASSQNFFPAFF. CDR3 in DNA: TGTGCCAGCAGCCAAAATTTTTTCCCAGCTTTCTTT.

The J gene is TRBJ2-1, the V gene TRBV9; 8 bases agree with TRBD2. The ends lost 0 bases at V and 4 bases at J; junction bases unmatched: 6. Germline V gene lookup returns CDR1 SGDLS and CDR2 YYNGEE. This CDR3 spans 16 amino acids. CDR3 residues: CASSVAGGFFYNEQFF. In DNA form, the CDR3 reads TGTGCCAGCAGCGTAGCGGGGGGGTTTTTTTACAATGAGCAGTTCTTC.

The CDR3 DNA reads TGTGCCTGGAGGGGAATGGGGGCGCGGGATAATTCACCCCTCCACTTT. Translating it yields CAWRGMGARDNSPLHF. The V and J genes are TRBV30 and TRBJ1-6, with D possibly TRBD1 on 6 matching bases. Trimming removed 3 bases from V and 5 bases from J, with 17 bases in between. CDR1 and CDR2 (germline): GTSNPN, SVGIG (reference sequence). This CDR3 is built from 16 residues.

The V and J genes are TRBV19 and TRBJ1-2; TRBD1 matches at 7 bases. The V segment lost 4 bases and the J segment 3 bases; nucleotides outside the gene matches: 8. This CDR3 is 15 amino acids long. Germline assignment: CDR1 LNHDA and CDR2 SQIVND (reference sequence). The CDR3 loop reads CASSNFRDSYYGYTF. The CDR3 coding sequence is TGTGCCAGTAGTAATTTCCGGGACAGCTACTATGGCTACACCTTC.

The rearrangement links TRBV27 to TRBJ2-7, with D possibly matching TRBD1 (6 bases). CDR1 and CDR2 from the germline V gene are MNHEY and SMNVEV (reference sequence). This CDR3 region has 14 residues. Trimming stripped 4 bases from V and 0 bases from J, with 10 bases between. CDR3 residues: CASSSGDISYEQYF. CDR3 DNA: TGTGCCAGCAGTTCCGGGGACATCTCCTACGAGCAGTACTTC.

DNA of the CDR3: TGTGCCAGTAGTATTGGGGCAGGGAGGACTGAAGCTTTCTTT. Translating gives CASSIGAGRTEAFF. The chain couples TRBV19 to TRBJ1-1, with D perhaps TRBD1 (5 bases). The germline V and J ends were trimmed by 3 bases and 5 bases, with 13 bases remaining between them. The germline CDR1 and CDR2 sequences are LNHDA and SQIVND (reference sequence). The length of the CDR3 is 14 residues.

This chain uses TRBV9 with TRBJ1-5; perhaps TRBD1 as D (5 bases). This CDR3 contains 14 residues. Germline V lookup: CDR1 SGDLS, CDR2 YYNGEE. V was pared by 4 bases and J by 6 bases, with 14 bases between. CDR3 in amino acids: CASSPRGEAQPQHF. CDR3 DNA: TGTGCCAGCAGCCCACGGGGGGAGGCTCAGCCCCAGCATTTT.

This chain joins TRBV2 and TRBJ2-3; 7 nucleotides match TRBD2. The CDR3 totals 14 residues. From germline, CDR1 is SNHLY and CDR2 FYNNEI. The junction had 8 bases not matched to a gene; V was cut back by 8 bases and J by 3 bases. The DNA for the CDR3 is TGTGCCAGCGCGAGGGACTATTGGACAGATACGCAGTATTTT. It yields the protein CASARDYWTDTQYF.

This chain links TRBV6-5 with TRBJ1-6; a weak D match, TRBD1 (6 bases). V was shortened by 6 bases and J by 8 bases, with 14 bases between the two germline ends. The length of the CDR3 is 14 residues. Germline assignment: CDR1 MNHEY and CDR2 SVGAGI. The CDR3 loop reads CASRIQGIDSPLHF. CDR3 coding DNA: TGTGCCAGCAGAATACAGGGTATCGATTCACCCCTCCACTTT.

The chain combines TRBV21-1 with TRBJ1-1; TRBD1, as called in the table, went unchecked against the DNA. TRBV21-1 is classified as a pseudogene. The CDR3 is 13 residues long. The CDR3 is CASLRTENTEAFF. The CDR3 coding sequence is TGTGCCAGTCTTCGGACAGAGAACACTGAAGCTTTCTTT.

The V gene is TRBV2, the J gene TRBJ2-5; D remains unclear. Germline V lookup: CDR1 SNHLY, CDR2 FYNNEI. This CDR3 has 11 residues. The V gene lost 2 bases and the J gene lost 12 bases, with 10 bases spanning the gap. The CDR3 region is CASSELGNEYF. The DNA of the CDR3 is TGTGCCAGCAGTGAACTCGGTAATGAGTACTTC.

The V and J genes are TRBV6-5 and TRBJ2-7; D gene unclear. CDR3 length: 12 residues. V was pared by 2 bases and J by 5 bases, with 7 bases between. Germline CDR1 MNHEY, CDR2 SVGAGI. The CDR3 region is CASSYGSHEQYF. The CDR3 coding sequence is TGTGCCAGCAGTTACGGCTCTCACGAGCAGTACTTC.

This clone occurred once. The CDR3 DNA follows: TGTGCCAGCTCACCTACACAGGGTCCGAACAATGAGCAGTTCTTC. Translation gives CASSPTQGPNNEQFF. The V and J genes are TRBV18 and TRBJ2-1; maybe TRBD1 (6 bases). The V and J ends lost 3 bases and 5 bases respectively, with 14 bases between them. The germline CDR1 and CDR2 sequences are KGHSH and LQKENI. The CDR3 covers 15 residues.

A few counts support this clone. The chain couples TRBV18 to TRBJ2-1, with 9 bases matching TRBD1. The V segment lost 3 bases and the J segment 5 bases; nucleotides outside the gene matches: 5. CDR3 length: 15 amino acids. Looked up from germline, CDR1 is KGHSH and CDR2 is LQKENI. This CDR3 reads CASSPPGQGDNEQFF. The CDR3 nucleotides read TGTGCCAGCTCACCTCCGGGACAGGGAGACAATGAGCAGTTCTTC. Full variable domain (rest looked up from reference TRBV18 and TRBJ2-1): NAGVMQNPRHLVRRRGQEARLRCSPMKGHSHVYWYRQLPEEGLKFMVYLQKENIIDESGMPKERFSAEFPKEGPSILRIQQVVRGDSAAYFCASSPPGQGDNEQFFGPGTRLTVL.

The CDR3 here is CASSPPTSTYNEQFF. DNA of the CDR3: TGTGCCAGCTCACCTCCGACTAGCACATACAATGAGCAGTTCTTC. The chain couples TRBV18 to TRBJ2-1, with 7 bases matching TRBD2. Per germline, CDR1 KGHSH and CDR2 LQKENI. The CDR3 contains 15 residues. With 3 bases clipped from V and 4 bases from J, the junction kept 6 bases outside the gene matches.

This clone came up a few times. The V gene is TRBV24-1, the J gene TRBJ2-2; 9 bases fit TRBD1. The ends lost 5 bases at V and 3 bases at J; junction bases unmatched: 9. The CDR3 length is 17 residues. CDR1 and CDR2 from the germline V gene are KGHDR and SFDVKD. CDR3 protein: CATSASTGTGYTGELFF. As DNA, the CDR3 is TGTGCCACCAGTGCCTCGACCGGGACAGGGTACACCGGGGAGCTGTTTTTT.

This sequence joins TRBV6-1 and TRBJ2-1, with a tentative D call TRBD2 (6 bases). V lost 2 bases to trimming and J lost 4 bases, with 15 bases between them. Per germline, CDR1 MNHNS and CDR2 SASEGT. The CDR3 runs 16 residues. CDR3 residues: CASSEFREADYNEQFF. In nucleotides, the CDR3 is TGTGCCAGCAGTGAATTTAGGGAGGCCGATTACAATGAGCAGTTCTTC.

V is TRBV28 and J is TRBJ1-5, with 10 bases identical to TRBD1. Germline V CDR1 and CDR2: MDHEN, SYDVKM. There are 14 residues in the CDR3. V gave up 5 bases and J gave up 7 bases; unmatched junction bases: 5. CDR3 sequence reads: CASSTGTGVQPQHF. The CDR3 DNA reads TGTGCCAGCAGTACCGGGACAGGGGTGCAGCCCCAGCATTTT.

V is TRBV7-2 and J is TRBJ2-7; 8 bases are a match to TRBD1. With V trimmed by 1 base and J by 4 bases, 3 bases remained unmatched. Germline CDR1 SGHTA, CDR2 FQGNSA. The CDR3 is 14 amino acids. CDR3 nucleotides: TGTGCCAGCAGCTTAGGGACAGGGCTATACGAGCAGTACTTC. It codes for CASSLGTGLYEQYF.

The V and J genes are TRBV2 and TRBJ2-1; D is perhaps TRBD1 (6 bases). The CDR3 spans 15 residues. Germline V gene lookup returns CDR1 SNHLY and CDR2 FYNNEI. Trimming removed 1 base from V and 5 bases from J, with 12 bases in between. As DNA, the CDR3 is TGTGCCAGCAGTGAAGACAGGGTGGGTCACAATGAGCAGTTCTTC. Translation: CASSEDRVGHNEQFF.

The rearrangement links TRBV2 to TRBJ2-2, with TRBD2 matching 7 bases. This CDR3 has 15 amino acids. Unmatched junction bases numbered 10, after V lost 8 bases and J lost 4 bases. Germline values: CDR1 SNHLY, CDR2 FYNNEI. This chain's CDR3 is CASSRRGSFTGELFF. As DNA, the CDR3 is TGTGCCAGCTCAAGGCGGGGGAGTTTCACCGGGGAGCTGTTTTTT.

The V call is TRBV19, the J call TRBJ1-5; a possible D gene is TRBD1 (6 bases). This CDR3 has 15 residues. The V and J ends lost 5 bases and 4 bases respectively, with 15 bases between them. Germline V gene lookup returns CDR1 LNHDA and CDR2 SQIVND (reference sequence). This CDR3 is CASSFTGMGNQPQHF. Here the CDR3 DNA reads TGTGCCAGTAGTTTTACAGGGATGGGGAATCAGCCCCAGCATTTT.

V usage is TRBV29-1 and J usage is TRBJ1-2, with 8 bases that match TRBD1. The CDR3 has 13 amino acids. CDR1 SQVTM and CDR2 ANQGSEA come from the germline V gene. The V and J ends lost 4 bases and 0 bases, in that order; junction bases with no gene match: 1. CDR3 nucleotides: TGCAGCGTTGCACAGGGGGCTAACTATGGCTACACCTTC. It encodes CSVAQGANYGYTF.

V usage is TRBV7-2 and J usage is TRBJ2-7; 13 nucleotides agree with TRBD2. V lost 3 bases and J lost 7; bases outside the gene matches: 6. The CDR3 totals 15 residues. Looked up from germline, CDR1 is SGHTA and CDR2 is FQGNSA. DNA for the CDR3: TGTGCCAGCAGCTTTCAAGGACTAGCGGGAGTTGAGCAGTACTTC. This encodes CASSFQGLAGVEQYF.

V is TRBV30 and J is TRBJ1-3; D not resolved. V was trimmed by 0 bases and J by 0 bases, leaving 9 bases between them. Germline values: CDR1 GTSNPN, CDR2 SVGIG (reference sequence). The length of the CDR3 is 15 residues. This chain's CDR3 is CAWSVGLYSGNTIYF. The CDR3 region has the DNA TGTGCCTGGAGTGTTGGCTTATACTCTGGAAACACCATATATTTT.